These 9 T cell receptor beta chains share one sample of origin, sequenced in a study of CD8+ T cells in alopecia areata (dated by TCRdb to the late 2010s). The protocol used for the library was the immunoSEQ multiplex PCR assay. RNA was extracted from all samples and reverse transcribed into cDNA, which served as template for TCR sequencing. TCRdb mirrors the immuneACCESS table, restricted to in-frame sequences. Some clones are absent from its copies; in checked studies, under half trace to an unresolved V gene, and the reason for the others is unknown. For this sample there are approximately 98,000 clones; 55% to 60% appear just once. The ten top clones hold roughly 25% of the sample. Sequenced input: NKG2D-low CD8+ T cells sorted from blood. The cell subset or site label for this specimen denotes: sorted CD8+ NKG2D-low blood T cells. These receptors were collected from a human donor with alopecia areata.

The table lists this clone with a few counts. This chain uses TRBV13 with TRBJ1-1, with D unclear. From germline, CDR1 is PRHDT and CDR2 FYEKMQ (reference sequence). CDR3 length: 12 residues. Trimming took off 5 bases at V and 1 base at J, with 5 bases between the two ends. The CDR3 spells CASSLENTEAFF. The CDR3 bases are TGTGCCAGCAGCCTGGAGAACACTGAAGCTTTCTTT.

V gene TRBV19 combines with J gene TRBJ2-1; D is uncertain. Germline CDR1 and CDR2: LNHDA and SQIVND (reference sequence). Trimming took 1 base from V and 6 from J, leaving 16 bases between them. The CDR3 is 16 residues long. DNA of the CDR3: TGTGCCAGTAGTATAGTCGCGGTGGTGGGCCCCAATGAGCAGTTCTTC. Its protein is CASSIVAVVGPNEQFF.

The rearrangement links TRBV27 to TRBJ2-7; tentatively, D is TRBD1 (6 bases). Germline assignment: CDR1 MNHEY and CDR2 SMNVEV (reference sequence). The CDR3 sequence is 14 residues long. The V and J ends lost 8 bases and 2 bases respectively, with 16 bases between them. The CDR3: CASRSGTYAYEQYF. CDR3 nucleotides: TGTGCCAGCCGCTCCGGGACATATGCCTACGAGCAGTACTTC.

The chain joins TRBV29-1 to TRBJ1-2, with D possibly being TRBD1 (6 bases). V was cut by 6 bases and J by 2 bases, with 13 bases left in between. This CDR3 has 13 residues. CDR1 and CDR2 from the germline V gene are SQVTM and ANQGSEA. Here the CDR3 reads CSVETGLNYGYTF. Written as DNA, the CDR3 is TGCAGCGTGGAGACAGGATTAAACTATGGCTACACCTTC.

This rearrangement joins TRBV7-9 to TRBJ1-2, with D perhaps matching TRBD1 (5 bases). There are 13 residues in the CDR3. Trimming removed 8 bases at V and 2 bases at J, with 12 bases between. Per the germline V gene, CDR1 is SEHNR and CDR2 is FQNEAQ (reference sequence). The CDR3: CASGDGSNYGYTF. The CDR3 coding sequence is TGTGCCAGCGGGGACGGGTCGAACTATGGCTACACCTTC.

This chain joins TRBV25-1 and TRBJ1-5; D ambiguous. Germline V gives CDR1 MGHDK, CDR2 SYGVNS. Between the trimmed V and J ends, which lost 2 bases and 4 bases, there was a span of 6 bases. This CDR3 has 13 amino acids. Here the CDR3 DNA reads TGTGCCAGCAGTGAAGGTTGGAATCAGCCCCAGCATTTT. Translated, it gives CASSEGWNQPQHF.

This clone was recorded a few times. The rearrangement joins TRBV6-1 to TRBJ2-5; D unclear. Germline V gene data show CDR1 as MNHNS and CDR2 as SASEGT. There are 14 residues in the CDR3. The V end was cut by 6 bases, the J end by 1 base, with 12 bases between. CDR3 amino acids: CASRGNDGQETQYF. CDR3 nucleotide sequence: TGTGCCAGCAGGGGGAATGACGGCCAAGAGACCCAGTACTTC.

Concerning this clone itself: The junction departs from the called germline gene at one end, perhaps through a read error. This chain links TRBV7-9 with TRBJ2-4; the D call may be TRBD1 or TRBD2 (5 bases each). The CDR3 consists of 11 residues. CDR1 and CDR2 from the germline V gene are SEHNR and FQNEAQ (reference sequence). DNA of the CDR3: TGTGCCAGCAGCTCCCCGGTGGGGGAGAGCTTC. Encoded protein: CASSSPVGESF.

CDR3 region: CASSRLDEQYF. CDR3 nucleotides: TGTGCCAGCAGCCGACTGGACGAGCAGTACTTC. The chain links TRBV7-9 to TRBJ2-7; no clear D. The length of the CDR3 is 11 residues. Trimming left V 5 bases short and J 5 bases short, with 7 bases between. The germline gives CDR1 SEHNR, CDR2 FQNEAQ (reference sequence). Full variable domain (outside the CDR3, taken from reference TRBV7-9 and TRBJ2-7): DTGVSQNPRHKITKRGQNVTFRCDPISEHNRLYWYRQTLGQGPEFLTYFQNEAQLEKSRLLSDRFSAERPKGSFSTLEIQRTEQGDSAMYLCASSRLDEQYFGPGTRLTVT.